What follows are 8 T cell receptor beta chains derived from one specimen sequenced in a study of blood T cell repertoires in COVID-19. The repertoire was sequenced with immunoSEQ multiplex PCR; TCRdb's copy has only in-frame clones and lacks some. Found here are roughly 200,000 clones, 70% to 90% of them singletons; the top ten hold about 1.2%. Specimen: PBMCs or T cells enriched from blood (not recorded which). These receptors were taken from a young man who had recovered from COVID-19.

This clone has only one observation. The CDR3 spells CASTPRGTAFSGANVLTF. CDR3 in DNA: TGTGCCAGCACTCCCCGCGGGACAGCTTTTTCTGGGGCCAACGTCCTGACTTTC. J is TRBJ2-6 and V is TRBV7-8; tentative D call: TRBD1 (7 bases). Trimming stripped 7 bases from V and 1 base from J, with 20 bases between. Germline V gene data show CDR1 as SGHVS and CDR2 as FQNEAQ. The CDR3 runs to 18 residues.

This rearrangement joins TRBV9 to TRBJ2-7; D is unresolved. From germline, CDR1 is SGDLS and CDR2 YYNGEE. Trimming stripped 0 bases from V and 1 base from J, with 5 bases between. The CDR3 consists of 13 residues. The CDR3 protein is CASSVAPSYEQYF. Here the CDR3 DNA reads TGTGCCAGCAGCGTAGCTCCGTCCTACGAGCAGTACTTC. Variable domain in full (rest from reference TRBV9 and TRBJ2-7): DSGVTQTPKHLITATGQRVTLRCSPRSGDLSVYWYQQSLDQGLQFLIQYYNGEERAKGNILERFSAQQFPDLHSELNLSSLELGDSALYFCASSVAPSYEQYFGPGTRLTVT.

This chain links TRBV5-4 with TRBJ1-2; D unclear. Germline V gene sequence: CDR1 SGHNT, CDR2 YYREEE (reference sequence). This CDR3 region has 13 residues. Trimming removed 4 bases from V and 2 bases from J, with 9 bases in between. The CDR3 loop reads CASSPTRNYGYTF. The CDR3 bases are TGTGCCAGCAGCCCAACCCGGAACTATGGCTACACCTTC.

This rearrangement joins TRBV30 to TRBJ1-1, with D tentatively TRBD1 (6 bases). Germline V CDR1 and CDR2: GTSNPN, SVGIG (reference sequence). The ends were cut back, 7 bases at V and 6 bases at J, with 12 bases in the middle. The length of the CDR3 is 11 residues. CDR3 coding DNA: TGTGCCTCCGAGAGGGGGTCTGAAGCTTTCTTT. It specifies CASERGSEAFF.

The chain couples TRBV11-2 to TRBJ1-2; D unresolved. V shed 0 bases and J shed 0 bases, with 11 bases lying between them. Per the germline V gene, CDR1 is SGHAT and CDR2 is FQNNGV. This CDR3 is 16 amino acids long. The CDR3 DNA reads TGTGCCAGCAGCTTAGAGGTCCAGGAAACTAACTATGGCTACACCTTC. It yields the protein CASSLEVQETNYGYTF.

The chain combines TRBV2 with TRBJ2-3; D ambiguous. Germline lookup yields CDR1 SNHLY and CDR2 FYNNEI. The CDR3 length is 12 residues. V was pared by 2 bases and J by 7 bases, with 7 bases between. This CDR3 reads CASSETVNTQYF. CDR3 nucleotide sequence: TGTGCCAGCAGTGAAACGGTCAATACGCAGTATTTT. Drawing the rest from reference TRBV2 and TRBJ2-3, the complete variable domain is EPEVTQTPSHQVTQMGQEVILRCVPISNHLYFYWYRQILGQKVEFLVSFYNNEISEKSEIFDDQFSVERPDGSNFTLKIRSTKLEDSAMYFCASSETVNTQYFGPGTRLTVL.

This chain joins TRBV2 and TRBJ1-2; D is undetermined. Trimming left V 4 bases short and J 2 bases short, with 8 bases between. The V gene's germline CDR1 is SNHLY and CDR2 FYNNEI. The CDR3 contains 13 residues. The CDR3 coding sequence is TGTGCCAGCAGTGTTGACTCAAACTATGGCTACACCTTC. Amino acids: CASSVDSNYGYTF.

The rearrangement uses TRBV7-2 and TRBJ2-7; the D is unclear. The CDR3 has 16 residues. V was shortened by 4 bases and J by 0 bases, with 16 bases between the two germline ends. Germline loops: CDR1 SGHTA, CDR2 FQGNSA. The chain's CDR3 is CASSYRGRPSSYEQYF. CDR3 coding DNA: TGTGCCAGCAGCTATCGTGGCCGTCCCAGCTCCTACGAGCAGTACTTC. Full variable domain (remainder filled in from reference TRBV7-2 and TRBJ2-7): GAGVSQSPSNKVTEKGKDVELRCDPISGHTALYWYRQSLGQGLEFLIYFQGNSAPDKSGLPSDRFSAERTGGSVSTLTIQRTQQEDSAVYLCASSYRGRPSSYEQYFGPGTRLTVT.